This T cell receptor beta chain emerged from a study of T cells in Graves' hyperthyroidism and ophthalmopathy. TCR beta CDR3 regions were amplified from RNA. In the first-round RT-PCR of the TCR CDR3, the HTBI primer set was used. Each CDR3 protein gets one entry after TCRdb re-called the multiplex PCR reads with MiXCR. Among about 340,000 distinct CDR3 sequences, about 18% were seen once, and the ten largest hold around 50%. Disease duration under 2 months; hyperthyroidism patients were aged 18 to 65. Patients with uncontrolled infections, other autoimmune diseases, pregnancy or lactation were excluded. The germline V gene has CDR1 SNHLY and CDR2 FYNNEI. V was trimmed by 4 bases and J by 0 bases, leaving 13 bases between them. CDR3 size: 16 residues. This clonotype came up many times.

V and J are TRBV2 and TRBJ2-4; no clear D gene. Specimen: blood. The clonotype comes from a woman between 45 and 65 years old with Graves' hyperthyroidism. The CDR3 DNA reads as TGTGCCAGCAGTGTGGTACTTCCTCCAGCCAAAAACATTCAGTACTTC. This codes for CASSVVLPPAKNIQYF.